This entry lists 13 T cell receptor beta chains sequenced from one sample in a study of blood T cell repertoires in COVID-19. Repertoires were generated with immunoSEQ multiplex PCR, while TCRdb's copy carries only in-frame clones and drops some. The data show 250,000 to 350,000 clones, with about nine tenths seen just once and just under 9% held by the top ten. Material: PBMCs or T cells enriched from blood (not recorded which). These receptors were taken from a woman younger than 30 who had recovered from COVID-19.

The chain couples TRBV7-7 to TRBJ1-4; a weak D match, TRBD1 (5 bases). V was clipped by 2 bases and J by 3 bases, with 10 bases between them. This CDR3 is built from 15 residues. CDR1 is SSHAT and CDR2 is FNYEAQ in the germline V gene (reference sequence). This CDR3 reads CASSLNPGSNEKLFF. CDR3 nucleotides: TGTGCCAGCAGCTTAAATCCAGGGTCTAATGAAAAACTGTTTTTT.

The sample holds one count of this clone. This chain connects TRBV12-5 to TRBJ2-1, with TRBD2 identical over 8 bases. Germline loops: CDR1 LGHNT, CDR2 FRNRAP. The CDR3 spans 11 residues. The J segment lost 8 bases and the V segment lost 6 bases, leaving 0 bases of the junction unmatched. The DNA for the CDR3 is TGTGCTAGTGGACTAGCGGATGAGCAGTTCTTC. Protein product: CASGLADEQFF.

The V gene is TRBV2, the J gene TRBJ1-1; D is possibly TRBD1 (6 bases). Trimming shortened V by 8 bases and J by 6 bases, and 13 bases separated the two germline ends. CDR1 and CDR2 from the germline V gene are SNHLY and FYNNEI. The length of the CDR3 is 12 residues. The CDR3 sequence: CASLGATAEAFF. The CDR3, as DNA: TGTGCCAGCCTGGGGGCAACCGCTGAAGCTTTCTTT.

V and J are TRBV6-5 and TRBJ1-1; 8 positions agree with TRBD1. V lost 4 bases and J lost 5; bases outside the gene matches: 9. Germline values: CDR1 MNHEY, CDR2 SVGAGI. The CDR3 runs to 15 residues. CDR3: CASSSPQGVGTEAFF. In DNA form, the CDR3 reads TGTGCCAGCAGTTCACCACAGGGGGTGGGTACTGAAGCTTTCTTT.

The chain employs TRBV11-2 and TRBJ1-4; 9 nucleotides align to TRBD1. Trimming cost V 1 base and J 8 bases; bases outside gene matches: 11. The CDR3 loop spans 17 amino acids. Germline V gene data show CDR1 as SGHAT and CDR2 as FQNNGV. The CDR3 DNA is TGTGCCAGCAGCTTAGGGGGCCCGGGACAGGGACTAGAAAAACTGTTTTTT. As protein: CASSLGGPGQGLEKLFF.

The rearrangement links TRBV6-5 to TRBJ2-2, with TRBD1 matching 7 bases. J gave up 2 bases and V 7 bases, and 4 bases lay outside the gene matches. From germline, CDR1 is MNHEY and CDR2 SVGAGI. This CDR3 is 14 amino acids long. The CDR3 DNA is TGTGCCAGCAACAGGGGTCGAAACACCGGGGAGCTGTTTTTT. The encoded protein is CASNRGRNTGELFF.

The chain joins TRBV10-3 to TRBJ2-7; weak D call: TRBD1 (6 bases). There are 13 residues in the CDR3. The germline V and J ends were trimmed by 7 bases and 5 bases, with 15 bases remaining between them. Germline V gene data show CDR1 as ENHRY and CDR2 as SYGVKD. The CDR3: CAIKDSRQDEQYF. In DNA form, the CDR3 reads TGTGCCATCAAGGACTCCCGACAGGACGAGCAGTACTTC.

The gene calls are TRBV4-2 and TRBJ2-2; possible D gene TRBD2, 6 bases. V shed 1 base and J shed 4 bases, with 10 bases lying between them. This CDR3 is built from 15 residues. Germline CDR1 and CDR2: LGHNA and YNFKEQ. The CDR3 DNA sequence: TGTGCCAGCAGCCAAGCAGCGGGTTTCACCGGGGAGCTGTTTTTT. Its protein is CASSQAAGFTGELFF.

This clone was seen once. This chain uses TRBV7-3 with TRBJ1-1; TRBD1 might be the D (6 bases). V was trimmed by 4 bases and J by 10 bases, leaving 22 bases between them. This CDR3 has 15 amino acids. CDR1 is SGHTA, CDR2 FQGTGA, per germline. The CDR3 loop is CASSSTGRDTELAFF. For the CDR3, the DNA is TGTGCCAGCAGCTCAACCGGACGGGACACCGAACTAGCTTTCTTT.

This rearrangement joins TRBV29-1 to TRBJ1-2; D is unresolved. The germline V gene has CDR1 SQVTM and CDR2 ANQGSEA. Trimming removed 8 bases at V and 1 base at J, with 5 bases between. The CDR3 is 10 residues long. This CDR3 reads CSTGNYGYTF. The CDR3 DNA reads TGCAGCACCGGTAACTATGGCTACACCTTC. Looking up the rest from reference TRBV29-1 and TRBJ1-2 gives the full variable domain: SAVISQKPSRDICQRGTSLTIQCQVDSQVTMMFWYRQQPGQSLTLIATANQGSEATYESGFVIDKFPISRPNLTFSTLTVSNMSPEDSSIYLCSTGNYGYTFGSGTRLTVV.

The rearrangement links TRBV5-4 to TRBJ1-6; perhaps TRBD1 as D (5 bases). CDR1 SGHNT and CDR2 YYREEE come from the germline V gene (reference sequence). V lost 3 bases, J lost 0 bases, and 16 bases lay in between. The CDR3 is 18 amino acids. CDR3 DNA: TGTGCCAGCAGCTCTAAAAAGACGGGGGACTCCTATAATTCACCCCTCCACTTT. Protein product: CASSSKKTGDSYNSPLHF. Full variable domain (outside the CDR3, taken from reference TRBV5-4 and TRBJ1-6): ETGVTQSPTHLIKTRGQQVTLRCSSQSGHNTVSWYQQALGQGPQFIFQYYREEENGRGNFPPRFSGLQFPNYSSELNVNALELDDSALYLCASSSKKTGDSYNSPLHFGNGTRLTVT.

This chain connects TRBV5-4 to TRBJ2-5; 10 bases agree with TRBD1. The CDR3 is 13 amino acids. Germline-derived CDR1 and CDR2 are SGHNT and YYREEE (reference sequence). J was trimmed by 5 bases and V by 5 bases; bases with no gene match: 3. CDR3 sequence: CASRTGGLETQYF. In nucleotides, the CDR3 is TGTGCCAGCAGGACAGGGGGCTTGGAGACCCAGTACTTC.

V and J are TRBV13 and TRBJ1-2; D gene uncertain. Trimming cost V 1 base and J 4 bases, with 4 bases left between them. The V gene's germline CDR1 is PRHDT and CDR2 FYEKMQ (reference sequence). This CDR3 is built from 12 residues. The CDR3 nucleotides are TGTGCCAGCAGCTTAGTCTCCTATGGCTACACCTTC. This encodes CASSLVSYGYTF.